This T cell receptor (beta chain) was retrieved from a study of cytomegalovirus exposure and HLA in healthy donors. This clone was detected only a few times. Its antigen remains unidentified. 60 Vbeta and 13 Jbeta primers were used in PCR. Assay used: immunoSEQ multiplex PCR; TCRdb lists only in-frame clones, some missing. Among roughly 84,000 clones listed, roughly 63% were seen once. Findings and caveats of the study: The study found most TCR sequences rare, yet found some public TCRs in many donors.

This CDR3 contains 13 residues. Germline V lookup: CDR1 GTSNPN, CDR2 SVGIG (reference sequence). V was pared by 1 base and J by 4 bases, with 3 bases of the junction left unmatched. Sequencing was performed on PBMCs. The clonotype was recovered from a woman aged 40 to 49 in good health and CMV-seropositive. V usage is TRBV30 and J usage is TRBJ2-5, with TRBD2 matching over 7 bases. The CDR3 bases are TGTGCCTGGAGTGGGGTAGCGGGAGAGACCCAGTACTTC. Protein sequence: CAWSGVAGETQYF.